The rows below give T cell receptor beta chains drawn from one sample of a study of shared clonotypes between healthy human individuals. The protocol was immunoSEQ multiplex PCR, while the TCRdb copy is restricted to in-frame clones and leaves out a portion. The sample consists of about 1.5 million clones, around 98% of them appearing once. The source material was naive CD4+ T cells sorted from blood. These receptors were obtained from a man aged 25 to 45 in good health. Both conserved end residues are part of each CDR3. Each record gives: clone size, CDR3 length, V gene, J gene, D gene, CDR3 DNA, CDR3 protein. D genes are given only for firm matches. Expanded clones are given a class, and other clones once, few, many or no size at all.

clone size: -
CDR3 length: 13
V gene: TRBV28
J gene: TRBJ2-2
D gene: -
CDR3 DNA: TGTGCCAGCAGCATAGCTCTGAGCGGGGAGCTGTTTTTT
CDR3 protein: CASSIALSGELFF

clone size: -
CDR3 length: 13
V gene: TRBV5-1
J gene: TRBJ2-7
D gene: -
CDR3 DNA: TGCGCCAGCTCGGACGGGGTATCCTACGAGCAGTACTTC
CDR3 protein: CASSDGVSYEQYF

clone size: -
CDR3 length: 13
V gene: TRBV10-2
J gene: TRBJ2-5
D gene: -
CDR3 DNA: TGCGCCAGCAGTTACGTTCGAACGGAGACCCAGTACTTC
CDR3 protein: CASSYVRTETQYF

clone size: -
CDR3 length: 22
V gene: TRBV5-1
J gene: TRBJ2-3
D gene: TRBD2
CDR3 DNA: TGCGCCAGCACCCTCCCTGGTGGGGCTAGCGGGAGCGATGGGACTAGCACAGATACGCAGTATTTT
CDR3 protein: CASTLPGGASGSDGTSTDTQYF

clone size: -
CDR3 length: 13
V gene: TRBV11-2
J gene: TRBJ2-1
D gene: -
CDR3 DNA: TGTGCCAGCAGCTTCGTGGAATACAATGAGCAGTTCTTC
CDR3 protein: CASSFVEYNEQFF

clone size: -
CDR3 length: 13
V gene: TRBV11-2
J gene: TRBJ2-5
D gene: -
CDR3 DNA: TGTGCCAGCACCCGCGGAGGGGTGGAGACCCAGTACTTC
CDR3 protein: CASTRGGVETQYF

clone size: -
CDR3 length: 14
V gene: TRBV18
J gene: TRBJ2-3
D gene: -
CDR3 DNA: TGTGCCAGCTCAGTAGAAATAGCGCTAGATACGCAGTATTTT
CDR3 protein: CASSVEIALDTQYF

clone size: -
CDR3 length: 17
V gene: TRBV4-3
J gene: TRBJ2-3
D gene: TRBD1
CDR3 DNA: TGCGCCAGCAGCCACGCCGGGACAGGGGATAATACAGATACGCAGTATTTT
CDR3 protein: CASSHAGTGDNTDTQYF

clone size: -
CDR3 length: 13
V gene: TRBV7-2
J gene: TRBJ2-2
D gene: TRBD1
CDR3 DNA: TGTGCCAGCAGCCGGACAGGCACCGGGGAGCTGTTTTTT
CDR3 protein: CASSRTGTGELFF

clone size: -
CDR3 length: 13
V gene: TRBV25-1
J gene: TRBJ1-3
D gene: -
CDR3 DNA: TGTGCCAGCATAGGATGGGGCAGAAACACCATATATTTT
CDR3 protein: CASIGWGRNTIYF

clone size: -
CDR3 length: 15
V gene: TRBV7-2
J gene: TRBJ2-1
D gene: TRBD2
CDR3 DNA: TGTGCCAGCAGCACCGGACTAGCGGGGGGGAGTGAGCAGTTCTTC
CDR3 protein: CASSTGLAGGSEQFF

clone size: once
CDR3 length: 15
V gene: TRBV6-5
J gene: TRBJ2-2
D gene: -
CDR3 DNA: TGTGCCAGCAACCTAAGGACCGGGCACACCGGGGAGCTGTTTTTT
CDR3 protein: CASNLRTGHTGELFF

clone size: -
CDR3 length: 14
V gene: TRBV7-9
J gene: TRBJ1-1
D gene: -
CDR3 DNA: TGTGCCAGCGCCAGGACCGAGACGAACACTGAAGCTTTCTTT
CDR3 protein: CASARTETNTEAFF

clone size: -
CDR3 length: 12
V gene: TRBV9
J gene: TRBJ2-5
D gene: -
CDR3 DNA: TGTGCCAGCAGCCCCCCTTCAGAGACCCAGTACTTC
CDR3 protein: CASSPPSETQYF

clone size: -
CDR3 length: 11
V gene: TRBV5-4
J gene: TRBJ2-7
D gene: -
CDR3 DNA: TGTGCCAGCAGCGGGACGGGCGAGCAGTACTTC
CDR3 protein: CASSGTGEQYF

clone size: once
CDR3 length: 14
V gene: TRBV6-5
J gene: TRBJ2-7
D gene: TRBD1
CDR3 DNA: TGTGCCAGCAGTTTGGGACAGGGGACCTACGAGCAGTACTTC
CDR3 protein: CASSLGQGTYEQYF

clone size: -
CDR3 length: 16
V gene: TRBV5-4
J gene: TRBJ2-6
D gene: -
CDR3 DNA: TGTGCCAGCAGCTTGGCTCGTACTTCCGGGGCCAACGTCCTGACTTTC
CDR3 protein: CASSLARTSGANVLTF

clone size: -
CDR3 length: 14
V gene: TRBV19
J gene: TRBJ2-1
D gene: TRBD1
CDR3 DNA: TGTGCCAGTAGTATTGACAGGGGTTACAATGAGCAGTTCTTC
CDR3 protein: CASSIDRGYNEQFF

clone size: -
CDR3 length: 15
V gene: TRBV27
J gene: TRBJ2-7
D gene: -
CDR3 DNA: TGTGCCAGCAAGCGAAAGCAGCTGCAGTTCTACGAGCAGTACTTC
CDR3 protein: CASKRKQLQFYEQYF

clone size: -
CDR3 length: 10
V gene: TRBV19
J gene: TRBJ1-2
D gene: -
CDR3 DNA: TGTGCCAGTTTTAACTATGGCTACACCTTC
CDR3 protein: CASFNYGYTF

clone size: -
CDR3 length: 14
V gene: TRBV19
J gene: TRBJ2-7
D gene: -
CDR3 DNA: TGTGCCAGTAGTAATAGGGCAGCCTACTACGAGCAGTACTTC
CDR3 protein: CASSNRAAYYEQYF

clone size: -
CDR3 length: 12
V gene: TRBV15
J gene: TRBJ2-7
D gene: -
CDR3 DNA: TGTGCCACCAGCAGGGACAGATCAGAGCAGTACTTC
CDR3 protein: CATSRDRSEQYF

clone size: -
CDR3 length: 12
V gene: TRBV29-1
J gene: TRBJ1-2
D gene: -
CDR3 DNA: TGCAGCGTTGATAGGGGTGGCTATGGCTACACCTTC
CDR3 protein: CSVDRGGYGYTF

clone size: -
CDR3 length: 14
V gene: TRBV6-1
J gene: TRBJ1-4
D gene: TRBD1
CDR3 DNA: TGTGCCAGCAGTGTAACAGGGGGAGGTGAAAAACTGTTTTTT
CDR3 protein: CASSVTGGGEKLFF

clone size: -
CDR3 length: 17
V gene: TRBV19
J gene: TRBJ2-1
D gene: TRBD2
CDR3 DNA: TGTGCCAGTAGTATAGCCCTAGCGGGAGGGGGGCGCAATGAGCAGTTCTTC
CDR3 protein: CASSIALAGGGRNEQFF

clone size: -
CDR3 length: 14
V gene: TRBV29-1
J gene: TRBJ1-2
D gene: -
CDR3 DNA: TGCAGCGTTGCAGAGGGACAAGGGAAATATGGCTACACCTTC
CDR3 protein: CSVAEGQGKYGYTF

clone size: -
CDR3 length: 14
V gene: TRBV27
J gene: TRBJ2-3
D gene: -
CDR3 DNA: TGTGCCAGCAGTAAGGCATACCGCACAGATACGCAGTATTTT
CDR3 protein: CASSKAYRTDTQYF

clone size: -
CDR3 length: 15
V gene: TRBV7-6
J gene: TRBJ2-5
D gene: -
CDR3 DNA: TGTGCCAGCAGCCCCGGTGGCAGAAACCAAGAGACCCAGTACTTC
CDR3 protein: CASSPGGRNQETQYF

clone size: -
CDR3 length: 15
V gene: TRBV19
J gene: TRBJ2-1
D gene: TRBD1
CDR3 DNA: TGTGCCAGTAGTATGCGACAGGGAAACTACAATGAGCAGTTCTTC
CDR3 protein: CASSMRQGNYNEQFF